These 20 T cell receptor beta chains were sequenced from one sample in a study of CD8+CD57+ T cells in acquired aplastic anemia. Template material for TCR beta VDJ and CDR3 profiling consisted of genomic DNA. TCRdb called the reads again in MiXCR, with one record for every CDR3 protein. The repertoire has 400,000 to 450,000 distinct CDR3 sequences, about two thirds of them found once; the top ten carry 3.5% to 4.5%. Sequenced input: sorted CD4+, CD8+, or CD8+CD57+ T cells (not recorded which) from PBMCs. The receptors come from a human donor in good health, serving as a control.

This clonotype has a count of ten or more. The rearrangement joins TRBV7-2 to TRBJ1-3; 8 bases agree with TRBD1. Germline CDR1 is SGHTA and CDR2 is FQGNSA. The V segment lost 1 base and the J segment 0 bases; nucleotides outside the gene matches: 2. The CDR3 covers 16 residues. The DNA for the CDR3 is TGTGCCAGCAGCTTAGAACAGGGGGACTCTGGAAACACCATATATTTT. Translation: CASSLEQGDSGNTIYF.

Comments on this clonotype: A much larger clone differs by one base, so this may be a read error. Given the absence of the conserved phenylalanine or tryptophan at the CDR3 end, a read error is likely. The chain carries TRBV30 and TRBJ2-6, with 8 bases lining up with TRBD1. This CDR3 spans 16 amino acids. With 5 bases clipped from V and 2 bases from J, the junction kept 8 bases outside the gene matches. The germline CDR1 and CDR2 sequences are GTSNPN and SVGIG (reference sequence). CDR3 loop: CAWSGGAFPGANVLTS. The CDR3 DNA is TGTGCCTGGTCAGGGGGCGCATTTCCTGGGGCCAACGTCCTGACTTCC.

Concerning this clonotype itself: The junction differs from germline at one of its ends, possibly a read error. V and J are TRBV7-8 and TRBJ1-5; D remains ambiguous. The CDR3 runs to 15 residues. Per the germline V gene, CDR1 is SGHVS and CDR2 is FQNEAQ. DNA for the CDR3: TGTGCCAGCAGCTTGAAAAATGGCCCTGGCCAACCCCAACATTTT. Translation: CASSLKNGPGQPQHF. Looking up the rest from reference TRBV7-8 and TRBJ1-5 gives the full variable domain: GAGVSQSPRYKVAKRGQDVALRCDPISGHVSLFWYQQALGQGPEFLTYFQNEAQLDKSGLPSDRFFAERPEGSVSTLKIQRTQQEDSAVYLCASSLKNGPGQPQHFGDGTRLSIL.

This clonotype came up many times. One end of the junction is discordant with germline, which a read error may explain. This rearrangement joins TRBV7-7 to TRBJ2-3; D possibly uses TRBD1 or TRBD2 (6 bases each). The CDR3 is 13 residues long. Germline-derived CDR1 and CDR2 are SSHAT and FNYEAQ (reference sequence). As DNA, the CDR3 is TGTGCTAGCAGCGAGGGGGGACCAGATACGCAGTATTTT. This translates into CASSEGGPDTQYF.

The chain recombines TRBV2 with TRBJ2-3; no definite D call. The CDR3 sequence is 15 residues long. CDR1 is SNHLY and CDR2 is FYNNEI in the germline V gene. The V gene lost 6 bases and the J gene lost 2 bases, with 15 bases spanning the gap. The CDR3 protein is CASRPSLRDTDTQYF. The CDR3 nucleotides read TGTGCCAGCAGACCCTCCTTAAGGGACACAGATACGCAGTATTTT.

A single count supports this clonotype. This chain uses TRBV20-1 with TRBJ2-7; the D is unclear. Germline CDR1 and CDR2: DFQATT and SNEGSKA (reference sequence). Between the trimmed V and J ends, which lost 5 bases and 7 bases, there was a span of 18 bases. This CDR3 has 13 residues. CDR3 sequence reads: CSAQEPRNAEQYF. The DNA of the CDR3 is TGCAGTGCTCAAGAGCCCCGCAATGCAGAGCAGTACTTC.

Notes on this clonotype: A read error may produce the germline difference seen at one junction end. The V gene is TRBV7-2, the J gene TRBJ2-3; D uncertain. The length of the CDR3 is 15 residues. CDR1 is SGHTA, CDR2 FQGNSA, per germline. The CDR3 nucleotides are TGTGCCAGCAGCCCCGGCGCTGGCGGCCCAGACACGCAGTATTTT. It is translated as CASSPGAGGPDTQYF.

As to this clonotype: A junction boundary mismatches the germline segment, possibly from a read error. CDR3 sequence (DNA): TGTGCCAGCAGCCAAGAGGACGGGAGCTCCTATAATCCACCCCTCCATTTT. It encodes CASSQEDGSSYNPPLHF. This chain connects TRBV2 to TRBJ1-6; D unclear. CDR1 and CDR2 (germline): SNHLY, FYNNEI. The CDR3 consists of 17 residues.

The V gene is TRBV11-1, the J gene TRBJ2-7, with 9 bases matching TRBD2. V shed 5 bases, J shed 3 bases, and the junction held 14 bases outside the gene matches. Germline V gene lookup returns CDR1 SGHAT and CDR2 FQDESV (reference sequence). The CDR3 runs 17 residues. The CDR3 DNA reads TGTGCCAGCAGCAGAAGTCGAAGCGGGGGGCTGAACTACGAGCAGTACTTC. This gives the protein CASSRSRSGGLNYEQYF.

This rearrangement joins TRBV20-1 to TRBJ1-2; D remains unclear. V was clipped by 3 bases and J by 6 bases, with 17 bases between them. Germline V CDR1 and CDR2: DFQATT, SNEGSKA (reference sequence). This CDR3 spans 14 amino acids. The CDR3 DNA reads as TGCAGTGCTAGTCCCAGAAAGGGTTTACATGGCTACACCTTC. Its translation: CSASPRKGLHGYTF.

Worth noting for this clonotype: The CDR3 end shows no conserved phenylalanine or tryptophan, and so a read error is likely. The chain uses TRBV2 and TRBJ2-3, with TRBD2 matching over 12 bases. CDR1 and CDR2 from the germline V gene are SNHLY and FYNNEI. This CDR3 has 14 residues. Written as DNA, the CDR3 is TGTGCCATCAGTTCTAGCGGGGGGGAGGCCACGCAGTATGTT. It codes for CAISSSGGEATQYV.

In its sample, this clonotype was seen many times. V gene TRBV5-8 combines with J gene TRBJ1-1; D is undetermined. Germline CDR1 and CDR2: SGHTS and YDEGEE. The V end lost 0 bases, the J end lost 2 bases, and 11 bases lay between the germline ends. This CDR3 has 15 amino acids. The CDR3 region has the DNA TGTGCCAGCAGCTTGGGGCCCAGAGCCAACACTGAAGCTTTCTTT. This codes for CASSLGPRANTEAFF.

This clonotype was found many times. The chain recombines TRBV2 with TRBJ2-2; tentative D call: TRBD2 (7 bases). V lost 7 bases, J lost 5 bases, and 23 bases lay in between. Germline V gene data show CDR1 as SNHLY and CDR2 as FYNNEI. The CDR3 spans 17 residues. The CDR3 loop is CASIARGGGMKTGELFF. The DNA of the CDR3 is TGTGCCAGCATTGCCCGTGGGGGGGGCATGAAGACCGGGGAGCTGTTTTTT.

The rearrangement links TRBV24-1 to TRBJ1-2, with 12 bases aligning to TRBD1. This CDR3 has 15 amino acids. In germline, CDR1 is KGHDR, CDR2 SFDVKD. Losses at the gene ends were 4 bases for V and 4 bases for J; bases not matched to a gene: 3. The CDR3 sequence: CATSDPGQGAYGYTF. CDR3 DNA: TGTGCCACCAGTGACCCGGGACAGGGGGCCTATGGCTACACCTTC.

This sequence joins TRBV20-1 and TRBJ2-1; D gene unclear. The CDR3 is 16 residues long. V was shortened by 6 bases and J by 6 bases, with 24 bases between the two germline ends. CDR1 and CDR2 (germline): DFQATT, SNEGSKA (reference sequence). Written as DNA, the CDR3 is TGCAGTGCGAGCGATCAAGGGTGGGTACAATCCAATGAGCAGTTCTTC. The encoded protein is CSASDQGWVQSNEQFF.

The chain employs TRBV12-3 or TRBV12-4 and TRBJ2-7; 9 bases match TRBD2. This CDR3 is 15 amino acids long. V was clipped by 6 bases and J by 6 bases; unmatched bases: 12. The CDR3 DNA is TGTGCCAGCAGACTCCATCTGACTAGCGGAAGCGAGCAGTACTTC. Protein product: CASRLHLTSGSEQYF.

In regard to this clonotype: One end of the junction fails to match germline, which may point to a read error. CDR3 bases: TGTGCCAGCAGCGTAGGGGGAGGGCACAGATACGCAGTCTTT. It specifies CASSVGGGHRYAVF. This chain uses TRBV9 with TRBJ1-1; D not certain. Germline CDR1 SGDLS, CDR2 YYNGEE. The CDR3 runs to 14 residues.

This chain uses TRBV20-1 with TRBJ2-3; no reliable D call. V lost 0 bases, J lost 0 bases, and 16 bases lay in between. This CDR3 is built from 17 residues. From germline, CDR1 is DFQATT and CDR2 SNEGSKA (reference sequence). CDR3 protein: CSAREETGLVSTDTQYF. In nucleotides, the CDR3 is TGCAGTGCTAGAGAGGAGACGGGCCTCGTTAGCACAGATACGCAGTATTTT.

The chain uses TRBV5-1 and TRBJ2-5; D not resolved. Germline lookup yields CDR1 SGHRS and CDR2 YFSETQ. V was cut by 4 bases and J by 2 bases, with 9 bases left in between. CDR3 length equals 13 residues. The CDR3 DNA reads as TGCGCCAGCAGCGCTGACGTACAAGAGACCCAGTACTTC. Protein product: CASSADVQETQYF.

Many counts were recorded for this clonotype. This chain's CDR3 is CASSPAYSSYGYTF. The DNA for the CDR3 is TGCGCCAGCAGCCCGGCGTACAGCTCTTATGGCTACACCTTC. The genes are TRBV5-1 and TRBJ1-2; D remains ambiguous. Deletions cut 4 bases from V and 5 bases from J, with 15 bases between. This CDR3 has 14 amino acids. In germline, CDR1 is SGHRS, CDR2 YFSETQ.